This T cell receptor beta chain was sequenced during a study of blood T cell repertoires in COVID-19. For the study at large: T cells, B-cell-depleted T cells, or PBMCs supplied cDNA or gDNA.

Participants, about 18 to 95 years old, spanned fewer than 30 US areas. Data came from immunoSEQ multiplex PCR; TCRdb stores just in-frame clones and leaves some out. The sample holds about 320,000 clones; 85% are singletons and the top ten take about 2%. The sequence came from a woman between 25 and 40 years old who had been exposed to COVID-19. Specimen: PBMCs or T cells enriched from blood (not recorded which).

The CDR3 sequence is CASSQEGLAGSDTQYF. In nucleotides, the CDR3 is TGTGCCAGCAGCCAAGAGGGACTAGCGGGATCAGATACGCAGTATTTT. V and J are TRBV3-1 (or the pseudogene TRBV3-2) and TRBJ2-3; 13 bases match TRBD2. The CDR3 spans 16 residues. Losses at the gene ends were 0 bases for V and 4 bases for J; bases not matched to a gene: 1. Germline assignment: CDR1 LGHDT and CDR2 YNNKEL (reference sequence).